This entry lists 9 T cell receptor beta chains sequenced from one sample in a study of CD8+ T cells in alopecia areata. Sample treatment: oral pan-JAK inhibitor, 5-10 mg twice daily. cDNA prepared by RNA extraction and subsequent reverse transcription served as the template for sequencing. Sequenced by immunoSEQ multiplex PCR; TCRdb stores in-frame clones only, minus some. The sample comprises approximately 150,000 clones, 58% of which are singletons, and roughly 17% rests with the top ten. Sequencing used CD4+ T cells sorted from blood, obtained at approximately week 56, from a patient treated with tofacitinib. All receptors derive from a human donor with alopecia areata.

This CDR3 reads CALHGYTF. The CDR3, as DNA: TGTGCCTTGCATGGCTACACCTTC. The chain carries TRBV30 and TRBJ1-2; D call uncertain. Germline V gives CDR1 GTSNPN, CDR2 SVGIG (reference sequence). Trimming stripped 7 bases from V and 6 bases from J, with 3 bases between. The CDR3 spans 8 residues. Full variable domain (rest looked up from reference TRBV30 and TRBJ1-2): SQTIHQWPATLVQPVGSPLSLECTVEGTSNPNLYWYRQAAGRGLQLLFYSVGIGQISSEVPQNLSASRPQDRQFILSSKKLLLSDSGFYLCALHGYTFGSGTRLTVV.

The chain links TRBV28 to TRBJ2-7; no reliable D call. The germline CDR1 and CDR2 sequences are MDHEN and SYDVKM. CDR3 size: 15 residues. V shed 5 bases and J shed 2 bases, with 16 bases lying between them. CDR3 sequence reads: CASSGGHLGTYEQYF. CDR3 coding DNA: TGTGCCAGCAGTGGCGGTCACCTTGGAACCTACGAGCAGTACTTC.

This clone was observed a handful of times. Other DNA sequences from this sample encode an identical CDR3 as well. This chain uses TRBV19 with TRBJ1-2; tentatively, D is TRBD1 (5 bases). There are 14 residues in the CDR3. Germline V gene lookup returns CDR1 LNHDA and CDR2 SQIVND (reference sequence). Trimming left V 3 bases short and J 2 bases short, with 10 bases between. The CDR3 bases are TGTGCCAGTAGTATCCCCGGGGGGAACTATGGCTACACCTTC. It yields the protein CASSIPGGNYGYTF.

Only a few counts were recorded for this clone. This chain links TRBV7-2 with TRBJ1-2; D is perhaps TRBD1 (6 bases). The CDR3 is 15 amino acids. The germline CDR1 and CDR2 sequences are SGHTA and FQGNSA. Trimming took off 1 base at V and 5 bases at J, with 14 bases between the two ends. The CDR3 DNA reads TGTGCCAGCAGCTTAGACCCGGGGGCGCAATATGGCTACACCTTC. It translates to CASSLDPGAQYGYTF.

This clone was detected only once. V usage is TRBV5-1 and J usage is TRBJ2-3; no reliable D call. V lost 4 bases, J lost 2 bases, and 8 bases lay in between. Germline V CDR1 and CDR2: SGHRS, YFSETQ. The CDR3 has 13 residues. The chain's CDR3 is CASSPGNTDTQYF. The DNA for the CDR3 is TGCGCCAGCAGCCCAGGTAACACAGATACGCAGTATTTT. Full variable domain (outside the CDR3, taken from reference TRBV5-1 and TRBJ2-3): KAGVTQTPRYLIKTRGQQVTLSCSPISGHRSVSWYQQTPGQGLQFLFEYFSETQRNKGNFPGRFSGRQFSNSRSEMNVSTLELGDSALYLCASSPGNTDTQYFGPGTRLTVL.

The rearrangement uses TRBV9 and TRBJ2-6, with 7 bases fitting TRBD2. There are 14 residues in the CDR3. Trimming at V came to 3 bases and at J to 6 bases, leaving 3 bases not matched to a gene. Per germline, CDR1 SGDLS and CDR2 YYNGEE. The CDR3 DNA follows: TGTGCCAGCAGCGAAGCGGGACCGGCCAACGTCCTGACTTTC. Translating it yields CASSEAGPANVLTF. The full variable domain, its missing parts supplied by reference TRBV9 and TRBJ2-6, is DSGVTQTPKHLITATGQRVTLRCSPRSGDLSVYWYQQSLDQGLQFLIQYYNGEERAKGNILERFSAQQFPDLHSELNLSSLELGDSALYFCASSEAGPANVLTFGAGSRLTVL.

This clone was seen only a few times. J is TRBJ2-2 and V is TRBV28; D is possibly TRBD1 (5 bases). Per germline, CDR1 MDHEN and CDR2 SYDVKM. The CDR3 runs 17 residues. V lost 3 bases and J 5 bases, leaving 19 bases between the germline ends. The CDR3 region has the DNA TGTGCCAGCAGTTTCGCAGGGTCCCCAGGTTCGACCGGGGAGCTGTTTTTT. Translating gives CASSFAGSPGSTGELFF.

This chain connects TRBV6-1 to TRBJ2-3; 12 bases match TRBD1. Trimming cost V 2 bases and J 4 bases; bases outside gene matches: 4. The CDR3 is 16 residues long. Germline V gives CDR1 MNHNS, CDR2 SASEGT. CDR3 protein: CASSELGQGAADTQYF. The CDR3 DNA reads TGTGCCAGCAGTGAATTGGGACAGGGGGCCGCAGATACGCAGTATTTT.

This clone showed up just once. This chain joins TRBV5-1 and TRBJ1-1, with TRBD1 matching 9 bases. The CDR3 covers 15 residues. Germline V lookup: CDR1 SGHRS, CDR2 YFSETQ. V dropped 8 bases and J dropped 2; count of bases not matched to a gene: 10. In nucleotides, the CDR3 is TGCGCCAGGCCCCGGGACAGGGCTTTCAACACTGAAGCTTTCTTT. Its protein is CARPRDRAFNTEAFF.